The clone carrying this TCR beta chain has at least ten counts. Its antigen is as yet unknown. These data belong to a study of CD8+CD57+ T cells in acquired aplastic anemia. Study-wide context: DNA per sorted CD4+ or CD8+ sample ranged 0.2 to 27.4 ug, averaging around 3.1 ug. For CD4+ cells, healthy donors had an average of approximately 11 million reads. Study-wide results and limits: Significance was not reached for CD8+ Simpson's diversity between patients and controls.

It was genomic DNA that served as the template for profiling TCR beta VDJ and CDR3. TCRdb processed the reads anew with MiXCR; each CDR3 protein has one entry. The sample has about 150,000 distinct CDR3 sequences; about 40% are singletons. V dropped 5 bases and J dropped 3 bases, with 17 bases sitting between them. In germline, CDR1 is SGHAT, CDR2 FQNNGV. This CDR3 region has 16 residues. Sequencing was carried out using sorted CD4+, CD8+, or CD8+CD57+ T cells (not recorded which) from PBMCs. The rearrangement joins TRBV11-2 to TRBJ2-1; a weak D match, TRBD1 (6 bases). The sequence was obtained from a human donor in good health, serving as a control. The CDR3 DNA follows: TGTGCCAGCAGCCCCATCCCGGGACAAGGCTACAATGAGCAGTTCTTC. Protein sequence: CASSPIPGQGYNEQFF.